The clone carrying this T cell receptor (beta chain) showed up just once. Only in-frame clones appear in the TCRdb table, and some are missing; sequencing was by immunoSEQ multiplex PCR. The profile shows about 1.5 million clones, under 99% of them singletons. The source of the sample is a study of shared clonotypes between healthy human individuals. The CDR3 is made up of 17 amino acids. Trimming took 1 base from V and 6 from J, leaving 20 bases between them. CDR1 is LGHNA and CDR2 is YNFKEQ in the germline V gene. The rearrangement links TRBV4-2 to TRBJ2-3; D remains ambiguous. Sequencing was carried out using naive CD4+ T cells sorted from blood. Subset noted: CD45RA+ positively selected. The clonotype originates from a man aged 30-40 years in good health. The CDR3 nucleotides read TGTGCCAGCAGCCAAGCTCCACGAGCGTTGTTTTCTGATACGCAGTATTTT. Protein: CASSQAPRALFSDTQYF.